A selection of T cell receptor beta chains follows, all from one sample in a study of blood T cell repertoires in COVID-19. Profiled with immunoSEQ multiplex PCR; TCRdb holds only in-frame clones, not every one. The data show about 280,000 clones, nearly 90% seen once. Sequences were obtained from PBMCs or T cells enriched from blood (not recorded which). The receptors were gathered from a woman aged 18-35 years with acute COVID-19. CDR3s include the opening cysteine and the closing phenylalanine or tryptophan. D genes are given only for firm matches. Where a row states a size, it is once, few, many or the class of an expanded clone; other rows omit it.

j_call cdr3_length clone_size v_call d_call cdr3_aa cdr3_nt
TRBJ2-7 15 . TRBV6-2/TRBV6-3 TRBD2 CASSVLAGEVYEQYF TGTGCCAGCAGTGTACTAGCGGGAGAGGTTTACGAGCAGTACTTC
TRBJ2-2 15 . TRBV5-1 TRBD2 CASSLVSGGTGELFF TGCGCCAGCAGCTTGGTTAGCGGGGGCACCGGGGAGCTGTTTTTT
TRBJ2-3 12 . TRBV7-9 . CASSLSTDTQYF TGTGCCAGCAGCTTATCGACAGATACGCAGTATTTT
TRBJ1-1 14 . TRBV27 TRBD1 CASRRGTGNAEAFF TGTGCCAGCAGGCGCGGGACAGGGAACGCTGAAGCTTTCTTT
TRBJ2-4 17 . TRBV7-9 . CASSPNLRAGAKNIQYF TGTGCCAGCAGCCCGAACCTCAGGGCTGGGGCCAAAAACATTCAGTACTTC
TRBJ2-1 15 . TRBV6-5 TRBD1 CASIPGQGAVNEQFF TGTGCCAGCATTCCGGGACAGGGCGCCGTCAATGAGCAGTTCTTC
TRBJ1-1 20 . TRBV2 TRBD1 CASSATGGRLDWALDTEAFF TGTGCCAGCAGCGCTACAGGGGGCAGGTTGGACTGGGCTCTGGACACTGAAGCTTTCTTT
TRBJ2-7 15 . TRBV7-6 TRBD2 CASSPWTSGAYEQYF TGTGCCAGCAGCCCATGGACTAGCGGGGCCTACGAGCAGTACTTC
TRBJ1-2 12 . TRBV30 TRBD1 CAWSTDRDGYTF TGTGCCTGGAGCACCGACAGGGATGGCTACACCTTC
TRBJ2-7 14 once TRBV28 . CASSFQQGHYEQYF TGTGCCAGCAGTTTCCAACAGGGCCACTACGAGCAGTACTTC
TRBJ2-1 19 once TRBV10-3 TRBD2 CAISESVFAGTSGHNEQFF TGTGCCATCAGTGAGTCGGTCTTCGCCGGGACTAGCGGACACAATGAGCAGTTCTTC
TRBJ1-2 15 few TRBV18 . CASSPPLQGNYGYTF TGTGCCAGCTCACCACCGCTTCAGGGGAACTATGGCTACACCTTC
TRBJ1-1 15 . TRBV5-4 TRBD1 CASSQGDSMNTEAFF TGTGCCAGCAGCCAGGGGGACAGCATGAACACTGAAGCTTTCTTT
TRBJ2-5 12 once TRBV25-1 . CASGRDQETQYF TGTGCCAGCGGCCGGGACCAAGAGACCCAGTACTTC
TRBJ2-6 21 . TRBV14 . CASSQRSLRLLGFSGANVLTF TGTGCCAGCAGCCAAAGGTCACTAAGATTACTGGGTTTCTCTGGGGCCAACGTCCTGACTTTC
TRBJ2-7 15 . TRBV2 TRBD2 CASSTSGIPSYEQYF TGTGCCAGCAGTACTAGCGGGATTCCTTCCTACGAGCAGTACTTC
TRBJ1-3 17 . TRBV4-1 . CASSRYKRESDGNTIYF TGCGCCAGCAGCAGATATAAAAGGGAGTCCGACGGAAACACCATATATTTT
TRBJ1-1 15 few TRBV19 . CASRPAGVRNTEAFF TGTGCCAGTAGGCCAGCCGGGGTACGAAACACTGAAGCTTTCTTT
TRBJ2-2 14 . TRBV30 . CAWNPSFETGELFF TGTGCCTGGAATCCTAGTTTCGAGACCGGGGAGCTGTTTTTT
TRBJ2-3 12 . TRBV7-2 . CASSFYTDTQYF TGTGCCAGCAGCTTTTACACAGATACGCAGTATTTT
TRBJ1-1 14 . TRBV28 . CASSLGSGNTEAFF TGTGCCAGCAGTTTAGGGTCAGGGAACACTGAAGCTTTCTTT
TRBJ1-2 15 . TRBV4-3 . CASSPRSRVEYGYTF TGCGCCAGCAGCCCCAGATCCAGGGTGGAGTATGGCTACACCTTC
TRBJ2-5 16 . TRBV7-2 . CASSYGGAGQWETQYF TGTGCCAGCAGCTACGGGGGAGCGGGTCAGTGGGAGACCCAGTACTTC
TRBJ2-3 17 . TRBV7-9 . CASSSTLSGGFTDTQYF TGTGCCAGCAGCAGCACCCTAAGCGGAGGTTTCACAGATACGCAGTATTTT
TRBJ2-1 18 . TRBV7-9 TRBD2 CASSIPGRTFTEDNEQFF TGTGCCAGCAGCATTCCCGGGAGGACGTTTACTGAGGACAATGAGCAGTTCTTC
TRBJ2-7 16 . TRBV6-1 . CASSGAGQPNTYEQYF TGTGCCAGCAGTGGTGCGGGGCAGCCCAACACCTACGAGCAGTACTTC
TRBJ1-5 14 . TRBV19 . CASSLTSGNQPQHF TGTGCCAGTAGTCTAACTTCGGGCAATCAGCCCCAGCATTTT
TRBJ1-4 15 . TRBV10-2 . CASSSGLGTNEKLFF TGCGCCAGCAGTTCAGGGTTGGGGACTAATGAAAAACTGTTTTTT
TRBJ1-4 15 few TRBV7-2 . CASSLLGTINEKLFF TGTGCCAGCAGCTTGCTAGGGACTATTAATGAAAAACTGTTTTTT
TRBJ2-3 14 . TRBV6-5 TRBD2 CASSYLADTDTQYF TGTGCCAGCAGTTATCTAGCGGACACAGATACGCAGTATTTT
TRBJ1-1 18 . TRBV10-3 TRBD1 CAISEPTGTGAVNTEAFF TGTGCCATCAGTGAGCCCACCGGGACAGGGGCCGTGAACACTGAAGCTTTCTTT
TRBJ1-5 17 . TRBV27 TRBD1 CASSFRSLDIQGQPQHF TGTGCCAGCAGTTTTAGGAGCCTCGACATACAGGGGCAGCCCCAGCATTTT
TRBJ2-2 14 . TRBV9 . CASSLGGQIGELFF TGTGCCAGCAGCCTCGGGGGACAGATCGGGGAGCTGTTTTTT
TRBJ2-7 17 medium-sized TRBV10-2 TRBD2 CASSESWASGDSYEQYF TGCGCCAGCAGTGAGTCGTGGGCTAGCGGGGACTCCTACGAGCAGTACTTC
TRBJ2-7 16 . TRBV14 TRBD2 CASSQDRGGPSYEQYF TGTGCCAGCAGCCAAGATCGCGGGGGGCCCTCCTACGAGCAGTACTTC
TRBJ1-5 18 . TRBV4-1 TRBD1 CASSQVPISSTGHQPQHF TGCGCCAGCAGCCAAGTCCCAATAAGCTCGACAGGGCATCAGCCCCAGCATTTT
TRBJ1-2 15 . TRBV5-6 . CASSVQTGSYYGYTF TGTGCCAGCAGCGTGCAAACAGGGAGTTACTATGGCTACACCTTC
TRBJ1-1 14 . TRBV9 TRBD1 CASSVGQSYTEAFF TGTGCCAGCAGCGTGGGACAGTCGTACACTGAAGCTTTCTTT
TRBJ1-2 14 . TRBV28 . CASSLVGEPYGYTF TGTGCCAGCAGTTTGGTCGGGGAACCGTATGGCTACACCTTC
TRBJ1-1 13 . TRBV12-3/TRBV12-4 . CASTPGQGTEAFF TGTGCCAGCACTCCGGGCCAGGGCACTGAAGCTTTCTTT
TRBJ1-3 15 few TRBV5-4 . CASSSGRGSGNTIYF TGTGCCAGCAGCTCCGGACGGGGCTCTGGAAACACCATATATTTT
TRBJ2-3 14 . TRBV28 TRBD2 CASSLAGGDNTQYF TGTGCCAGCAGTTTAGCGGGAGGAGATAATACGCAGTATTTT
TRBJ2-7 14 . TRBV28 TRBD2 CASSFSGGTYEQYF TGTGCCAGCAGTTTTAGCGGGGGTACCTACGAGCAGTACTTC
TRBJ2-1 15 once TRBV18 . CASSPFGGSYNEQFF TGTGCCAGCTCACCCTTCGGGGGCTCCTACAATGAGCAGTTCTTC
TRBJ1-1 14 . TRBV28 TRBD1 CASSLSGGPGEAFF TGTGCCAGCAGTTTATCAGGGGGCCCGGGTGAAGCTTTCTTT
TRBJ2-7 14 . TRBV7-2 . CASSLGLPIYEQYF TGTGCCAGCAGCTTAGGACTACCAATCTACGAGCAGTACTTC
TRBJ1-1 13 . TRBV18 . CASSPLVNTEAFF TGTGCCAGCTCACCACTCGTGAACACTGAAGCTTTCTTT
TRBJ2-1 15 . TRBV21-1 . CASSLAGVTYNEQFF TGTGCCAGCAGCTTAGCGGGAGTCACGTACAATGAGCAGTTCTTC
TRBJ2-3 15 few TRBV19 . CASSKSPFSTDTQYF TGTGCCAGTAGTAAGAGTCCGTTCAGCACAGATACGCAGTATTTT
TRBJ1-5 16 . TRBV19 TRBD1 CASPRLGQKRNQPQHF TGTGCCAGTCCCCGGTTGGGACAGAAAAGAAATCAGCCCCAGCATTTT
TRBJ2-4 14 few TRBV30 TRBD1 CAWAPSTGGNIQYF TGTGCCTGGGCCCCCTCCACAGGGGGAAACATTCAGTACTTC
TRBJ1-2 11 . TRBV6-5 . CASSYQPWRPF TGTGCCAGCAGTTACCAACCGTGGAGGCCCTTC
TRBJ2-2 17 once TRBV7-9 . CASSRLQKGYGTGELFF TGTGCCAGCAGCCGGTTACAGAAAGGTTATGGCACCGGGGAGCTGTTTTTT
TRBJ1-5 17 . TRBV4-1 TRBD1 CASRASGTGKDNQPQHF TGCGCCAGCAGAGCAAGTGGGACAGGGAAAGACAATCAGCCCCAGCATTTT